In its sample, the clone carrying this T cell receptor (beta chain) was seen many times. Antigen unknown. This specimen comes from a study of T-cell reconstitution after alpha-beta-depleted transplantation in children. Whole-study findings and limits: The study reportedly traced alpha-beta T cells about two months after transplant to several hundred expanded graft clones. Day-60 TCRbeta diversity that was high in some patients was derived from surviving recipient T cells and thymic progenitors. Most T-cell counts and diversity one year after the transplant came from T cells that were newly produced.

For TCRbeta, the library was prepared with unique molecular identifiers. TCRdb re-called the PCR reads through MiXCR, storing one row per CDR3 protein. The sample lists fewer than 1 million distinct CDR3 sequences, about 16% occurring once. The V end was cut by 3 bases, the J end by 10 bases, with 16 bases between. The CDR3 is 14 residues long. The sequence was collected from a male patient under 18 who had a stem cell transplant for acute lymphoblastic leukemia, so the T cells may come from the graft donor. V is TRBV12-3 or TRBV12-4 and J is TRBJ2-1; D may correspond to TRBD1 or TRBD2 (6 bases each). This sample comprised PBMCs, mostly from graft donor cells, obtained 360 days after TCRalphabeta/CD19-depleted stem cell transplant. The CDR3 region has the DNA TGTGCCAGCAGTTTTCGAAGGGGGGTTAGAGAGCAGTTCTTC. This codes for CASSFRRGVREQFF.